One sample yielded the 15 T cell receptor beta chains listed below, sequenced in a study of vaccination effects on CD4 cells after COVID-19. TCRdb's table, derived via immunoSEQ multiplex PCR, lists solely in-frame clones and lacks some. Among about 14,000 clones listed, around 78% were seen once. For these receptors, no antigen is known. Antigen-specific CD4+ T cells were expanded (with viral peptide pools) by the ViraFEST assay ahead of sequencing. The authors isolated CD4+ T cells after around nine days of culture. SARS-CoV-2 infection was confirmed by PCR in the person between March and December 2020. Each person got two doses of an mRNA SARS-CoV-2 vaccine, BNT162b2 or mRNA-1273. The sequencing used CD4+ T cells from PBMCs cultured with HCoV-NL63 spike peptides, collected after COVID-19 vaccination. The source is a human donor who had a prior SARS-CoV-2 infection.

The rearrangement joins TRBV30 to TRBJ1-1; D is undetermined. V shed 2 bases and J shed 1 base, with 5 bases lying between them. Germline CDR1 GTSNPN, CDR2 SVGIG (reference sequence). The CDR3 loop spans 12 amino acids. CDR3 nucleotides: TGTGCCTGGAGTCTGGCGAACACTGAAGCTTTCTTT. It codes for CAWSLANTEAFF.

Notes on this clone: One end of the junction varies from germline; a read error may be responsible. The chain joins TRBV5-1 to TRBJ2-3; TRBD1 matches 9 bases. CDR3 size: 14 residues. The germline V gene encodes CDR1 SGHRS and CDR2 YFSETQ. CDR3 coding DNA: TGCGCCAGCAGTTTGGGACAGGGAGCAGATACGCAGTATTTT. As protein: CASSLGQGADTQYF.

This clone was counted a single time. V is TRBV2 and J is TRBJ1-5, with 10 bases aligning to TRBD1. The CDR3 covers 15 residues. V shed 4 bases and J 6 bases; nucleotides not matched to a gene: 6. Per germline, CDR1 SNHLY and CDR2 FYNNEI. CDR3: CASSGDRGHRQPQHF. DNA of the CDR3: TGTGCCAGCAGTGGCGACAGGGGGCATCGTCAGCCCCAGCATTTT.

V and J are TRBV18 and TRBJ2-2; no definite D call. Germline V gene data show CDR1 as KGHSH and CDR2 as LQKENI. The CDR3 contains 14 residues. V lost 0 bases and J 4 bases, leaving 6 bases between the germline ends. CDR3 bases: TGTGCCAGCTCACCACCAAACCCCACCGGGGAGCTGTTTTTT. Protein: CASSPPNPTGELFF.

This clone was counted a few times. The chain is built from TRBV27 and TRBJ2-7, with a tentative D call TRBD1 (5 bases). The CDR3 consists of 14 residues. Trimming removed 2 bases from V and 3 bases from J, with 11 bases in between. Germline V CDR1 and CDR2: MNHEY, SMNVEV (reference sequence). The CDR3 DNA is TGTGCCAGCAGTTTAAGGGGTGCTGTCTACGAGCAGTACTTC. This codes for CASSLRGAVYEQYF.

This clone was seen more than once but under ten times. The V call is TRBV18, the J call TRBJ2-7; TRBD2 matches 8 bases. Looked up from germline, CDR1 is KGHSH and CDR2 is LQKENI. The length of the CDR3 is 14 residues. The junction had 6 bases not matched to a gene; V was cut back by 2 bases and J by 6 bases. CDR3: CASSPTSGWREQYF. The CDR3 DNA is TGTGCCAGCTCACCAACTAGCGGTTGGCGCGAGCAGTACTTC. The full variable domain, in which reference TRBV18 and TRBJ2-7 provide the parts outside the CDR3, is NAGVMQNPRHLVRRRGQEARLRCSPMKGHSHVYWYRQLPEEGLKFMVYLQKENIIDESGMPKERFSAEFPKEGPSILRIQQVVRGDSAAYFCASSPTSGWREQYFGPGTRLTVT.

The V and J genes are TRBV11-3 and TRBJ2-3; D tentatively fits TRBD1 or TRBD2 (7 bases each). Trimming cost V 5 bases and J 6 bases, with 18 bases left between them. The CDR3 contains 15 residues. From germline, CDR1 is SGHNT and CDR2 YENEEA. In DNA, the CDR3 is TGTGCCAGCAGCCCAGGGGGGGGTAGGGCGGATACGCAGTATTTT. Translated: CASSPGGGRADTQYF. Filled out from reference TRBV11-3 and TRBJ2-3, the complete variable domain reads EAGVVQSPRYKIIEKKQPVAFWCNPISGHNTLYWYLQNLGQGPELLIRYENEEAVDDSQLPKDRFSAERLKGVDSTLKIQPAELGDSAVYLCASSPGGGRADTQYFGPGTRLTVL.

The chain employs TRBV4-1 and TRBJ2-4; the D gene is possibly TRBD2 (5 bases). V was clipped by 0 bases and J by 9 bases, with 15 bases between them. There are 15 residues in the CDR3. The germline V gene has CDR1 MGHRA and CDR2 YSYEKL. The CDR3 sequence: CASSQEGSGSRIQYF. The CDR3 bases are TGCGCCAGCAGCCAAGAGGGGTCTGGGAGTCGCATTCAGTACTTC.

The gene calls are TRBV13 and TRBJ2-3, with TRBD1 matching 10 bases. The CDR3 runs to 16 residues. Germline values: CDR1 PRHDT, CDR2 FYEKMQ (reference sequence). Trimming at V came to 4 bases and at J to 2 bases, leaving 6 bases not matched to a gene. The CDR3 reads CASSWGDRGNTDTQYF. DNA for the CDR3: TGTGCCAGCAGCTGGGGGGACAGGGGAAACACAGATACGCAGTATTTT.

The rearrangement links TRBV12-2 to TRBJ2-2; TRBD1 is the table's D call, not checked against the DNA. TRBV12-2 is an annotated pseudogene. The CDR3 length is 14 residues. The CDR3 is CASRFGQVDGELFF. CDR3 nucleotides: TGTGCAAGTCGCTTTGGCCAGGTCGACGGGGAGCTGTTTTTT.

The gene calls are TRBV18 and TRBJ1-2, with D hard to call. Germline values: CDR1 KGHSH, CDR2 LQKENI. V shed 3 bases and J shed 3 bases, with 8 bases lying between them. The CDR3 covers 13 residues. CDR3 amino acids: CASSPAPDYGYTF. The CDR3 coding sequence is TGTGCCAGCTCACCCGCCCCGGACTATGGCTACACCTTC.

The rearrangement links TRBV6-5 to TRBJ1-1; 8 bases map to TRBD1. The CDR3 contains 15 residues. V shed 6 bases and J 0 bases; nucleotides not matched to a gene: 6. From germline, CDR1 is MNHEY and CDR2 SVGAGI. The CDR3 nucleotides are TGTGCCAGCAGACCGGGACAGGCGTTGAACACTGAAGCTTTCTTT. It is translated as CASRPGQALNTEAFF.

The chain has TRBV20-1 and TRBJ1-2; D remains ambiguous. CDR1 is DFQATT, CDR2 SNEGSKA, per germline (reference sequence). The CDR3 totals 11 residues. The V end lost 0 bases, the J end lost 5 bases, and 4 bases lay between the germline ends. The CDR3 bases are TGCAGTGCTAGAGACGGGTATGGCTACACCTTC. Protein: CSARDGYGYTF.

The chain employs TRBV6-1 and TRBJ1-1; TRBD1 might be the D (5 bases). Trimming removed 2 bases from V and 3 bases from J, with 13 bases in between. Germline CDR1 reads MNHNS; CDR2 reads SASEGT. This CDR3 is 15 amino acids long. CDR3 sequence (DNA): TGTGCCAGCAGTGAATTTGGGGGAGGGGACACTGAAGCTTTCTTT. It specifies CASSEFGGGDTEAFF.

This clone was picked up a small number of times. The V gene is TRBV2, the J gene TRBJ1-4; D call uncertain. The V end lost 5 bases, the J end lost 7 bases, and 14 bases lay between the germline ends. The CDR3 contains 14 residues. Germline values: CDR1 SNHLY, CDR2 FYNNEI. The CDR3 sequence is CASSPTPTGEKLFF. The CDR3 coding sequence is TGTGCCAGCAGTCCGACCCCGACGGGTGAAAAACTGTTTTTT.